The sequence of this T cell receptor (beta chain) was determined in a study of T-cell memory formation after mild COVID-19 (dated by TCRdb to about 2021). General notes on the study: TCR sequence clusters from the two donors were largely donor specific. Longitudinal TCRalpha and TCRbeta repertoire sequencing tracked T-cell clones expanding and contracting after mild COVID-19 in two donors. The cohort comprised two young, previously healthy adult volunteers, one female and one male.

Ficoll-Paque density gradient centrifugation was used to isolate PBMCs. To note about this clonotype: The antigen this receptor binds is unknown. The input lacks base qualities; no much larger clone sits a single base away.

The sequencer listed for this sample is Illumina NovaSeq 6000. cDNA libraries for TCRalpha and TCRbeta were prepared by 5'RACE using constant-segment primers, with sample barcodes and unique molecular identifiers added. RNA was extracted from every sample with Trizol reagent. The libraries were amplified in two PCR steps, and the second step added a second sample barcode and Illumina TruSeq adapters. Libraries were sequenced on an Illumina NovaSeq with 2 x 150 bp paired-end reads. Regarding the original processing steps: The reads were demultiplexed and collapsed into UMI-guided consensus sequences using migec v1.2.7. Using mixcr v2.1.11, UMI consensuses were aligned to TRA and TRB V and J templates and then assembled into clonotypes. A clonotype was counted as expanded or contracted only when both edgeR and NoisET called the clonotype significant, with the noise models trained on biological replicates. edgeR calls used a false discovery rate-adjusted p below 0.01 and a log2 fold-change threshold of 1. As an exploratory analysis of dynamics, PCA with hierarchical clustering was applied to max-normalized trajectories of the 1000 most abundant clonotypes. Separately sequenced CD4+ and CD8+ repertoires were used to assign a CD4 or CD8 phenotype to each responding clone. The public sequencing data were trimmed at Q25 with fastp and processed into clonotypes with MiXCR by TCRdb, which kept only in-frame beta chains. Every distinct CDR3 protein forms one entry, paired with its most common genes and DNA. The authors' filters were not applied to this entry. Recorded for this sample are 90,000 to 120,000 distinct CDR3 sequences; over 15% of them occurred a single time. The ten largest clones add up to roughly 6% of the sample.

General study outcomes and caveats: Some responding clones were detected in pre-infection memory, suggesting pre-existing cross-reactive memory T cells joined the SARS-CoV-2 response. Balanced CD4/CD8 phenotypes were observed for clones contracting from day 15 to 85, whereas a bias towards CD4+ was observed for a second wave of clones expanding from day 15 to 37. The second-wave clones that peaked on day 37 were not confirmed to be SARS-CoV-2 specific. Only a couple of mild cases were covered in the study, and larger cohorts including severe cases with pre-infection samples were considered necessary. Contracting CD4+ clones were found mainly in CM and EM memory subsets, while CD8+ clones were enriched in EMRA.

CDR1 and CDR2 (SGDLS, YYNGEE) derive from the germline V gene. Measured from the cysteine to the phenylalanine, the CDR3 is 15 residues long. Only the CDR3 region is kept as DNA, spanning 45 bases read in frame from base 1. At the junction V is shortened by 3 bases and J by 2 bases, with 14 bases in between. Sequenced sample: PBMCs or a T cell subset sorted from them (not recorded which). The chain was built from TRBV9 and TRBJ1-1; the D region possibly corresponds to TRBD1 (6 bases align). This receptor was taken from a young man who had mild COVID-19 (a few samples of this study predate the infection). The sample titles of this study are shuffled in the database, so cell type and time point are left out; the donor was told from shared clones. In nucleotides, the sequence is TGTGCCAGCAGCGCCTCCGGGGGCCGCAACACTGAAGCTTTCTTT. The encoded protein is CASSASGGRNTEAFF.